Listed below are T cell receptor beta chains from one sample, sequenced in a study of neoadjuvant anti-PD-1 for oral cavity cancer. Assay used: immunoSEQ multiplex PCR; TCRdb lists only in-frame clones, some missing. The sample consists of roughly 67,000 clones, around four fifths of them appearing once. Sample: PBMCs, taken before nivolumab (anti-PD-1) treatment. The receptor set was obtained from a person aged 40 to 85 with oral cavity squamous cell carcinoma. CDR3s include the opening cysteine and the closing phenylalanine or tryptophan. The D gene is left open where the match is weak. Not every row has a clone size; where given, it reads once, few, many or a size class.

j_call | v_call | clone_size | d_call | cdr3_nt | cdr3_aa
TRBJ1-1 | TRBV2 | few | TRBD1 | TGTGCCAGCAGTGAAGTGCAGGGGGCCGGGAACACTGAAGCTTTCTTT | CASSEVQGAGNTEAFF
TRBJ2-7 | TRBV2 | . | . | TGTGCCAGCAGTGAAGCGCGGGGCAGCTCCCAAACCTACGAGCAGTACTTC | CASSEARGSSQTYEQYF
TRBJ2-3 | TRBV7-2 | once | TRBD1 | TGTGCCAGCAGCTCAACCGGGACAGGGAGTACAGATACGCAGTATTTT | CASSSTGTGSTDTQYF
TRBJ2-3 | TRBV4-2 | . | TRBD2 | TGTGCCAGCAGCCAAGGCGAGCGGGGGAGGGGAGATACGCAGTATTTT | CASSQGERGRGDTQYF
TRBJ2-7 | TRBV7-9 | . | . | TGTGCCAGCGCTGAGGGGTTCCTAGCAGAGGCCTACGAGCAGTACTTC | CASAEGFLAEAYEQYF
TRBJ1-1 | TRBV5-1 | . | TRBD1 | TGCGCCAGCAGCTCGGGACAGGGGCGGAACACTGAAGCTTTCTTT | CASSSGQGRNTEAFF
TRBJ2-4 | TRBV2 | . | . | TGTGCCAGCAGTGAGCAGGGGAGTATTCAGGACATTCAGTACTTC | CASSEQGSIQDIQYF
TRBJ1-3 | TRBV10-1 | . | TRBD1 | TGCGCCAGCAGCGGGCCCTCGACAGGGACGGGAAACACCATATATTTT | CASSGPSTGTGNTIYF
TRBJ2-7 | TRBV5-8 | . | TRBD1 | TGTGCCAGCAGCTTTAGACAGGGGTCCGACGAGCAGTACTTC | CASSFRQGSDEQYF
TRBJ2-5 | TRBV5-1 | . | . | TGCGCCAGCCTCGAGGATCCGAGGGGGACCCAGTACTTC | CASLEDPRGTQYF
TRBJ2-3 | TRBV6-4 | . | TRBD2 | TGTGCCAGCAGTGACTCAAGCGGGGGGGCCAGCACAGATACGCAGTATTTT | CASSDSSGGASTDTQYF
TRBJ2-3 | TRBV5-1 | . | TRBD1 | TGCGCCAGCAGCAGCGGGGGACAGGGGTTGTCAGATACGCAGTATTTT | CASSSGGQGLSDTQYF
TRBJ2-3 | TRBV5-1 | . | . | TGCGCCAGCAGCTTGCCCGGAAGTACTACGCAGTATTTT | CASSLPGSTTQYF
TRBJ1-1 | TRBV5-1 | . | . | TGCGCCAGCAGCTTGGTGGGTCAGGGATGGAGCACTGAAGCTTTCTTT | CASSLVGQGWSTEAFF
TRBJ1-2 | TRBV7-2 | . | TRBD1 | TGTGCCAGCAGGAGGGACAGGAGATACTATGGCTACACCTTC | CASRRDRRYYGYTF
TRBJ2-5 | TRBV28 | . | . | TGTGCCAGCACCTGGGGAGGTCCGGAGACCCAGTACTTC | CASTWGGPETQYF
TRBJ1-1 | TRBV20-1 | . | . | TGCAGTGCTCGTCCGGGGTACAGGGATTTCTTT | CSARPGYRDFF
TRBJ2-3 | TRBV7-3 | . | . | TGTGCCAGCAGCCTAAATGCAGGGGATACGCAGTATTTT | CASSLNAGDTQYF
TRBJ2-7 | TRBV28 | . | . | TGTGCCAGCAGTTTAGGGCACTCCTACGAGCAGTACTTC | CASSLGHSYEQYF
TRBJ1-2 | TRBV6-1 | once | . | TGTGCCAGCAGTGAAGAGGGCGCGGAGGCCTATGGCTACACCTTC | CASSEEGAEAYGYTF
TRBJ2-2 | TRBV5-1 | . | TRBD2 | TGCGCCAGCAGGCCTACTCTGGGGAGGGCCCTCACCGGGGAGCTGTTTTTT | CASRPTLGRALTGELFF
TRBJ2-7 | TRBV19 | . | TRBD1 | TGTGCCAGTAGTATTACAGGGGCCTACGAGCAGTACTTC | CASSITGAYEQYF